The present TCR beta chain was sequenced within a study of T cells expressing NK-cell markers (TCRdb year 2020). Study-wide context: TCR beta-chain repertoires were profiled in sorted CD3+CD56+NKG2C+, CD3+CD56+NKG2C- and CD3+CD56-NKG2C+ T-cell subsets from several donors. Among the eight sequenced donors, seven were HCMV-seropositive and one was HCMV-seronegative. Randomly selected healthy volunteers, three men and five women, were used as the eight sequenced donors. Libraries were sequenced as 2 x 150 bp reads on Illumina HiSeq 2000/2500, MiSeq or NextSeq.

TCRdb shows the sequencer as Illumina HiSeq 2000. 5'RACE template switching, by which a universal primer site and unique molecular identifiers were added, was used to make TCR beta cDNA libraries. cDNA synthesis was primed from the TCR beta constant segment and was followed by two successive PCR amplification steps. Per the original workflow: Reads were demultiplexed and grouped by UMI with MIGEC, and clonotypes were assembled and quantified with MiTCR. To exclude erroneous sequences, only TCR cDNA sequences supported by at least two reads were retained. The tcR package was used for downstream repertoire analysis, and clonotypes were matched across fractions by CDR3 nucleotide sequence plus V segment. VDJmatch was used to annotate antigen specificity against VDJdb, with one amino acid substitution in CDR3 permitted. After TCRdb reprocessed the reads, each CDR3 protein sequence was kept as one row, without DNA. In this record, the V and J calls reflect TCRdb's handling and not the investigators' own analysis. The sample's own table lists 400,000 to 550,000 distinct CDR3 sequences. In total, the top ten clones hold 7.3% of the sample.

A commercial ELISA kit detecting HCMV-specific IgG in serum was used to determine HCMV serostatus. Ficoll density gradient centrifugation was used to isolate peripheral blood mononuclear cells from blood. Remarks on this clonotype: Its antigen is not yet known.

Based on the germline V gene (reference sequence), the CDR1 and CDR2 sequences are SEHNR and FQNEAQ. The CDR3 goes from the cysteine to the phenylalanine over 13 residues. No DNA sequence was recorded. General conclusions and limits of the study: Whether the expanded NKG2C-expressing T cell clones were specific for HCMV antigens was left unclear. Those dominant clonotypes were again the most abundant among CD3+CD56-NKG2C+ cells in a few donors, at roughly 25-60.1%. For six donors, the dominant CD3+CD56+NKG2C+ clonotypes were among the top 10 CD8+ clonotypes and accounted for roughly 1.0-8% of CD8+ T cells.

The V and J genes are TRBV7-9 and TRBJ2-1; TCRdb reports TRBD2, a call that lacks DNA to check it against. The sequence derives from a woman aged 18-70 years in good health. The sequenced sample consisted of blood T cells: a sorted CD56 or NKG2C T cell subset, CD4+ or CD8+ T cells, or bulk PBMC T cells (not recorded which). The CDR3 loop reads CASSHRTSHEQFF.